A single sample is the source of the 12 T cell receptor beta chains below, sequenced in a study of T cell repertoires in cytomegalovirus infection (dated by TCRdb to the late 2010s). TCRdb shows the sequencer as Illumina HiSeq 1500. TCRdb handled the public reads itself, with Q25 trimming in fastp and clone calling in MiXCR, and kept productive beta chains. All rows with the same CDR3 protein become a single entry with the most common DNA and genes. This sample has about 130,000 distinct CDR3 sequences in its table, and 20% to 30% of those were observed once. The top ten hold around 32% of the sample. What these receptors recognize is not known. The specimen was PBMCs, sequenced either directly or after in vitro stimulation (not recorded which). The receptors derive from a human donor in good health (CMV status not recorded). Some clones in this sample may be carry-over from other donors' samples.

This clonotype appeared a few times. The chain carries TRBV6-6 and TRBJ1-2; D is ambiguous. Trimming pared 2 bases from V and 8 bases from J, leaving 18 bases between. This CDR3 has 15 residues. In germline, CDR1 is MNHNY, CDR2 SVGAGI (reference sequence). In DNA form, the CDR3 reads TGTGCCAGCAGTTACCCCCCAGGTCTCCTGGACGGCTACACCTTC. Residues: CASSYPPGLLDGYTF.

This clonotype was observed a few times. The chain recombines TRBV12-3 or TRBV12-4 with TRBJ2-1; 9 bases agree with TRBD2. The CDR3 sequence is 15 residues long. The junction had 4 bases not matched to a gene; V was cut back by 4 bases and J by 3 bases. This CDR3 is CASSSRLAVYNEQFF. Here the CDR3 DNA reads TGTGCCAGCAGTTCCCGACTAGCGGTCTACAATGAGCAGTTCTTC.

This clonotype showed up just a few times. This rearrangement joins TRBV7-9 to TRBJ1-6, with no clear D. The V gene lost 2 bases and the J gene lost 7 bases, with 12 bases spanning the gap. Germline values: CDR1 SEHNR, CDR2 FQNEAQ (reference sequence). The CDR3 extends over 15 amino acids. The CDR3 sequence: CASSLFQEGNSPLHF. In DNA, the CDR3 is TGTGCCAGCAGCTTATTTCAAGAGGGCAATTCACCCCTCCACTTT.

This clonotype has only a few counts. This rearrangement joins TRBV27 to TRBJ1-1; D unresolved. Per germline, CDR1 MNHEY and CDR2 SMNVEV (reference sequence). The CDR3 covers 15 residues. V was shortened by 5 bases and J by 3 bases, with 16 bases between the two germline ends. The CDR3: CASSPLSVRDTEAFF. For the CDR3, the DNA is TGTGCCAGCAGTCCCCTTTCAGTTCGGGACACTGAAGCTTTCTTT.

The sample holds a few counts of this clonotype. V is TRBV12-3 or TRBV12-4 and J is TRBJ2-5, with D perhaps being TRBD1 or TRBD2 (5 bases each). Trimming cost V 4 bases and J 4 bases, with 10 bases left between them. CDR3 length: 13 residues. The CDR3 sequence: CASSWTGTETQYF. In DNA, the CDR3 is TGTGCCAGCAGTTGGACCGGGACAGAGACCCAGTACTTC.

This chain uses TRBV4-1 with TRBJ2-3; D call uncertain. The CDR3 runs to 14 residues. The ends were cut back, 5 bases at V and 6 bases at J, with 15 bases in the middle. The germline gives CDR1 MGHRA, CDR2 YSYEKL. CDR3 nucleotides: TGCGCCAGCAGCTTACAAGTCTCTCTTGATACGCAGTATTTT. Encoded protein: CASSLQVSLDTQYF.

This clonotype came up many times. In DNA, the CDR3 is TGTGCCAGCAGTCCCTCCGGGACTAGCGCAGACAATGAGCAGTTCTTC. Its translation: CASSPSGTSADNEQFF. The chain employs TRBV7-2 and TRBJ2-1, with 10 nucleotides matching TRBD2. Trimming at V came to 6 bases and at J to 5 bases, leaving 10 bases not matched to a gene. Germline values: CDR1 SGHTA, CDR2 FQGNSA. The CDR3 is 16 residues long.

V gene TRBV4-1 combines with J gene TRBJ2-7; D perhaps matches TRBD2 (6 bases). With 1 base removed from V and 1 base from J, the gap between germline ends came to 11 bases. The germline V gene has CDR1 MGHRA and CDR2 YSYEKL. The length of the CDR3 is 15 residues. The CDR3 coding sequence is TGCGCCAGCAGCCAAGGTATGGGAGGTTCCTACGAGCAGTACTTC. Its protein is CASSQGMGGSYEQYF.

This clonotype has only a few counts. The chain combines TRBV12-5 with TRBJ1-2, with D uncertain. Germline values: CDR1 LGHNT, CDR2 FRNRAP. Trimming took off 1 base at V and 4 bases at J, with 10 bases between the two ends. CDR3 length: 14 residues. CDR3 coding DNA: TGTGCTAGTGGTTTGGACTTCGGACTCTATGGCTACACCTTC. Its protein is CASGLDFGLYGYTF.

This clonotype was recorded at least ten times. The rearrangement links TRBV7-2 to TRBJ2-7; 7 bases are shared with TRBD2. The CDR3 loop spans 14 amino acids. Germline values: CDR1 SGHTA, CDR2 FQGNSA. Unmatched junction bases numbered 4, after V lost 3 bases and J lost 2 bases. The chain's CDR3 is CASSLGGLAYEQYF. The CDR3, as DNA: TGTGCCAGCAGCTTGGGGGGGTTAGCCTACGAGCAGTACTTC.

This rearrangement joins TRBV4-3 to TRBJ1-2, with TRBD1 matching over 8 bases. The germline V gene encodes CDR1 LGHNA and CDR2 YSLEER. The length of the CDR3 is 15 residues. V lost 1 base, J lost 8 bases, and 9 bases stayed unmatched. The CDR3 protein is CASSQATGENGGYTF. DNA for the CDR3: TGCGCCAGCAGCCAAGCGACAGGGGAGAATGGAGGCTACACCTTC.

The DNA for the CDR3 is TGTGCCAGCCTTTCGGGGGGGAAAGAGACCCAGTACTTC. This encodes CASLSGGKETQYF. The V call is TRBV12-3 or TRBV12-4, the J call TRBJ2-5; 8 bases are shared with TRBD2. V trimming: 8 bases; J trimming: 3 bases; junction bases outside the gene matches: 5. CDR3 length: 13 amino acids.